The clone carrying this T cell receptor (beta chain) was found a few times. Its antigen is not identified. These data originate in a study of T-cell reconstitution after alpha-beta-depleted transplantation in children. The study, taken as a whole, reports: Several hundred graft clones that had expanded were reportedly the source of alpha-beta T cells about two months after transplant. T-cell counts and diversity at one year following transplant were attributed mainly to newly produced T cells. In some patients, recipient T cells and intrathymic progenitors surviving conditioning explained high day-60 diversity.

This sample's TCRbeta library carried unique molecular identifier barcodes. TCRdb reanalysed the PCR reads using MiXCR and keeps one entry per CDR3 protein. The sample has hundreds of thousands of distinct CDR3 sequences; approximately 15% are singletons. CDR3 size: 16 residues. The germline V gene encodes CDR1 ENHRY and CDR2 SYGVKD. Unmatched junction bases numbered 9, after V lost 6 bases and J lost 2 bases. V gene TRBV10-3 combines with J gene TRBJ2-5; the match to TRBD2 covers 10 bases. This TCR was sampled from a male patient aged 2-15 years who had a stem cell transplant for acute lymphoblastic leukemia, so the T cells may come from the graft donor. Sequenced material: PBMCs, mostly from graft donor cells, taken 360 days after TCRalphabeta/CD19-depleted stem cell transplant. The CDR3 protein is CAISTSSGGFQETQYF. The DNA for the CDR3 is TGTGCCATCAGCACATCTAGCGGGGGTTTTCAAGAGACCCAGTACTTC.